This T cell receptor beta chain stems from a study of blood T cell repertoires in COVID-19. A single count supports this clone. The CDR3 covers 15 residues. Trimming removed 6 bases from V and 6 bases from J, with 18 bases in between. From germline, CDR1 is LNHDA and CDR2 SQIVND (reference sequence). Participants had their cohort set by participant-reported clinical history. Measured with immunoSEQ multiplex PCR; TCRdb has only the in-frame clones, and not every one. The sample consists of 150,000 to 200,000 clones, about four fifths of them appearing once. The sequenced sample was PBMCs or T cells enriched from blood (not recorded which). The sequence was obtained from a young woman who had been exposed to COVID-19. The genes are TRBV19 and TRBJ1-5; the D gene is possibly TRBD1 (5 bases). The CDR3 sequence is CASSPFGGEGQPQHF. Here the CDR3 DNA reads TGTGCCAGTAGCCCGTTCGGGGGGGAAGGTCAGCCCCAGCATTTT.